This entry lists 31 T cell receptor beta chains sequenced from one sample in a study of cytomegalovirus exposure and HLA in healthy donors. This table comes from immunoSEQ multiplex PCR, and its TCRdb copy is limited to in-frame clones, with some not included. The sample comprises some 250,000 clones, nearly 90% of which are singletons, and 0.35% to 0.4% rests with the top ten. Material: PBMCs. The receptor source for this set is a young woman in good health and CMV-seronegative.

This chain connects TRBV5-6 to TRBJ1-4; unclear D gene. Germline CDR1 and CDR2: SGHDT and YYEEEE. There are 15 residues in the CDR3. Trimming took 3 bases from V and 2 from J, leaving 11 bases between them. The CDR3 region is CASSYGRRTNEKLFF. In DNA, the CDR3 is TGTGCCAGCAGCTACGGACGGAGGACTAATGAAAAACTGTTTTTT. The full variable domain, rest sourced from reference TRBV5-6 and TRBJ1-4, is DAGVTQSPTHLIKTRGQQVTLRCSPKSGHDTVSWYQQALGQGPQFIFQYYEEEERQRGNFPDRFSGHQFPNYSSELNVNALLLGDSALYLCASSYGRRTNEKLFFGSGTQLSVL.

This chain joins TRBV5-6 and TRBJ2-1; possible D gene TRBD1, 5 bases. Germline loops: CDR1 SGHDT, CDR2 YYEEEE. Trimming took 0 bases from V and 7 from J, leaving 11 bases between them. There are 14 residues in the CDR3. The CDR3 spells CASSLEGFLNEQFF. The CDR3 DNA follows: TGTGCCAGCAGCTTGGAGGGGTTCCTGAATGAGCAGTTCTTC.

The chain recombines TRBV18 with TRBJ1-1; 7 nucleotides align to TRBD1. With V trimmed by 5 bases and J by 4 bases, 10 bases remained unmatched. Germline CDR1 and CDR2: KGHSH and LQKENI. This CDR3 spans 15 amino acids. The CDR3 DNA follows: TGTGCCAGCTCAGAACCCTGGCCAGGGGGCACTGAAGCTTTCTTT. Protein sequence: CASSEPWPGGTEAFF.

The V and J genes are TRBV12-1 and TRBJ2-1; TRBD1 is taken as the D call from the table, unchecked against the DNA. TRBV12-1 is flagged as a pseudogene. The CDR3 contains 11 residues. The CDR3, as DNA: TGTGCCAGCAGCTACAGCAATGAGCAGTTCTTC. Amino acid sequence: CASSYSNEQFF.

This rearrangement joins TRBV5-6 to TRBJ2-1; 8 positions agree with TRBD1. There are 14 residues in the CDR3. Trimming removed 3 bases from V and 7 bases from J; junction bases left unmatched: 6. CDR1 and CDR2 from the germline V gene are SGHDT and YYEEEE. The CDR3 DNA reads TGTGCCAGCAGCTACCGGGACAGGACTAATGAGCAGTTCTTC. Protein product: CASSYRDRTNEQFF.

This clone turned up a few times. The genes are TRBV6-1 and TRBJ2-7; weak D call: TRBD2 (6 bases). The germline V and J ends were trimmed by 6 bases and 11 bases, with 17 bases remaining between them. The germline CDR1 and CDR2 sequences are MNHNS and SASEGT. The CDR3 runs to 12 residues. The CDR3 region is CASSPPGLQEYV. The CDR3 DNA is TGTGCCAGCAGCCCACCGGGACTTCAGGAGTACGTC.

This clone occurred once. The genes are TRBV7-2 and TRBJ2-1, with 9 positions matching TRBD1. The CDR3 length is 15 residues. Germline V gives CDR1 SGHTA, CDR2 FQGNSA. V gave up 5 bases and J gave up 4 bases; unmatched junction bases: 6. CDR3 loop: CASSRTGGIYNEQFF. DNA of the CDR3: TGTGCCAGCAGCCGAACAGGGGGCATATACAATGAGCAGTTCTTC.

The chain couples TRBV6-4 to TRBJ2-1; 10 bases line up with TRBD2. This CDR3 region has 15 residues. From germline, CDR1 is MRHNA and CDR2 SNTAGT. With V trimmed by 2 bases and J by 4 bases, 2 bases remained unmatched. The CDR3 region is CASSDQRGGYNEQFF. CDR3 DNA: TGTGCCAGCAGTGACCAGCGGGGGGGATACAATGAGCAGTTCTTC.

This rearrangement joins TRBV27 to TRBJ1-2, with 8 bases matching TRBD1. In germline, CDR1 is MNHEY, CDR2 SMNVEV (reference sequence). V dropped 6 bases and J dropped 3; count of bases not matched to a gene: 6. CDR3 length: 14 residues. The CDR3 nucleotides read TGTGCCAGCAGCATTACACAGGGGGACTATGGCTACACCTTC. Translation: CASSITQGDYGYTF.

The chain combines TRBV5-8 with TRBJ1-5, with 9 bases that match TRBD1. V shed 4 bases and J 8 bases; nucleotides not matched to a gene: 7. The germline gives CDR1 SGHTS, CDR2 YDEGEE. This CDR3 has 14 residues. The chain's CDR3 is CASSQRQGDEPQHF. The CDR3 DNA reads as TGTGCCAGCAGCCAAAGACAGGGGGATGAGCCCCAGCATTTT. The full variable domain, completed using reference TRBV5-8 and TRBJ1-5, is EAGVTQSPTHLIKTRGQQATLRCSPISGHTSVYWYQQALGLGLQFLLWYDEGEERNRGNFPPRFSGRQFPNYSSELNVNALELEDSALYLCASSQRQGDEPQHFGDGTRLSIL.

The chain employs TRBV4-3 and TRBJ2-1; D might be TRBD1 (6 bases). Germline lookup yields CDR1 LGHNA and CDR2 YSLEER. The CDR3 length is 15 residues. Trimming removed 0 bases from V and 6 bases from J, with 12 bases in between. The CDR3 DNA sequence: TGCGCCAGCAGCCAAGATTGGGCAGGGGCCAATGAGCAGTTCTTC. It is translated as CASSQDWAGANEQFF.

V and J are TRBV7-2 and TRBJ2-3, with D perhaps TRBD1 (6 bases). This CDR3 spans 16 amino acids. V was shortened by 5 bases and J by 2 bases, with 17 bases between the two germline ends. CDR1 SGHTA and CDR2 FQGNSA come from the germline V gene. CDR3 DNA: TGTGCCAGCAGCGGCCCCCGGGACAAATACACAGATACGCAGTATTTT. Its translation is CASSGPRDKYTDTQYF.

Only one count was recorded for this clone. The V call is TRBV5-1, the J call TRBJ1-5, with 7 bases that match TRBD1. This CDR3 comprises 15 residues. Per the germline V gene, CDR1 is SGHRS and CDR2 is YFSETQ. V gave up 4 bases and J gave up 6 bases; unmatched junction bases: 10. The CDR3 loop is CASSPSTGWGQPQHF. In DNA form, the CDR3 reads TGCGCCAGCAGCCCTTCGACAGGGTGGGGTCAGCCCCAGCATTTT.

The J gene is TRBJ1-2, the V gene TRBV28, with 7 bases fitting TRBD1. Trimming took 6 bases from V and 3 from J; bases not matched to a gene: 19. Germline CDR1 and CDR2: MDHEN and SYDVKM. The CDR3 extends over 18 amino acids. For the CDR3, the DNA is TGTGCCAGCAGCGGAGCCGGGACAGAATCCTATCTATACTATGGCTACACCTTC. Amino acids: CASSGAGTESYLYYGYTF.

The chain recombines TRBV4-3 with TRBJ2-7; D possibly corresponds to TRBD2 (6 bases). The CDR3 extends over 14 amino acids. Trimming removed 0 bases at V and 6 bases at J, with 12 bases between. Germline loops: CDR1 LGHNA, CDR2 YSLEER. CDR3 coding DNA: TGCGCCAGCAGCCAAGACGGGGGAGAGGGCGAGCAGTACTTC. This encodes CASSQDGGEGEQYF.

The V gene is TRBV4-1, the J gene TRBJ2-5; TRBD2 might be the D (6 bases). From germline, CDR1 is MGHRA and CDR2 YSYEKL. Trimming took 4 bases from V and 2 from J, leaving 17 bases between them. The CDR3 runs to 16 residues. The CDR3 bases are TGCGCCAGCAGCCCCTCCGCAGGGAGGAGACAAGAGACCCAGTACTTC. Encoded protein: CASSPSAGRRQETQYF.

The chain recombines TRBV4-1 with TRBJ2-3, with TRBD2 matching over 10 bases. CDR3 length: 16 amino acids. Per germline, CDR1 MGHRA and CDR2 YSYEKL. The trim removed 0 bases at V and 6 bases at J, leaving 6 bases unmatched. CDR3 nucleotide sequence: TGCGCCAGCAGCCAAGAAAGCGGGGGGGCATATGATACGCAGTATTTT. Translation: CASSQESGGAYDTQYF.

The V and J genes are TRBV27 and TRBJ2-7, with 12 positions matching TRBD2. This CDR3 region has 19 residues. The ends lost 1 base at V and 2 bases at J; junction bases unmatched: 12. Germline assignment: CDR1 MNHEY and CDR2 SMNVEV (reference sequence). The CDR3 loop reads CASSLYSPVTSGGPYEQYF. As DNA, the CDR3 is TGTGCCAGCAGTTTATATTCCCCGGTGACTAGCGGGGGCCCCTACGAGCAGTACTTC.

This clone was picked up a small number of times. The CDR3 is CASSQGSWATYF. DNA of the CDR3: TGTGCCAGCAGCCAAGGATCTTGGGCGACGTATTTT. This chain uses TRBV14 with TRBJ1-3; D ambiguous. The CDR3 totals 12 residues. V was pared by 1 base and J by 16 bases, with 14 bases between. Germline CDR1 and CDR2: SGHDN and FVKESK. Combining the CDR3 with reference TRBV14 and TRBJ1-3 gives the whole variable domain EAGVTQFPSHSVIEKGQTVTLRCDPISGHDNLYWYRRVMGKEIKFLLHFVKESKQDESGMPNNRFLAERTGGTYSTLKVQPAELEDSGVYFCASSQGSWATYFGEGSWLTVV.

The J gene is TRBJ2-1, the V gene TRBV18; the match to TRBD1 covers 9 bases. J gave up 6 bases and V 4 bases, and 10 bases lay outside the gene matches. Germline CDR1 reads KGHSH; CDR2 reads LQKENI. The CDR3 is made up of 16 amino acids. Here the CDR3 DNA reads TGTGCCAGCTCACAATCCGGGACAGGGCTGGGCAATGAGCAGTTCTTC. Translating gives CASSQSGTGLGNEQFF.

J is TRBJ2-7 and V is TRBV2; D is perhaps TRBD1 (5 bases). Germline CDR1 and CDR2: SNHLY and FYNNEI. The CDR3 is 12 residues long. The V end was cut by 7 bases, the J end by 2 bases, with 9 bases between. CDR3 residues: CASKTATYEQYF. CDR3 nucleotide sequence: TGTGCCAGCAAGACAGCTACCTACGAGCAGTACTTC.

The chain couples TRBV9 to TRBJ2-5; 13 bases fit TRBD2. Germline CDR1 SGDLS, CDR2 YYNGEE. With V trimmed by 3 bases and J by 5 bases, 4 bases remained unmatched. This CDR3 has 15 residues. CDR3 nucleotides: TGTGCCAGCAGCGGGACTAGCGGGGGTCGGGAGACCCAGTACTTC. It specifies CASSGTSGGRETQYF.

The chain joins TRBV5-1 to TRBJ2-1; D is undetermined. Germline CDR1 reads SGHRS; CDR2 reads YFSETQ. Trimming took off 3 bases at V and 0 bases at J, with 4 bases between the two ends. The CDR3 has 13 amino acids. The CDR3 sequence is CASSSSSYNEQFF. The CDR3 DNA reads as TGCGCCAGCAGCTCCAGCTCCTACAATGAGCAGTTCTTC.

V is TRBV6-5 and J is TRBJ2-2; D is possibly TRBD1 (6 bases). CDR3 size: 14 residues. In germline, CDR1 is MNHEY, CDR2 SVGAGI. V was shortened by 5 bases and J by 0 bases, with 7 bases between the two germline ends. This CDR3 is CASSQGTNTGELFF. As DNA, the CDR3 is TGTGCCAGCAGTCAGGGGACGAACACCGGGGAGCTGTTTTTT.

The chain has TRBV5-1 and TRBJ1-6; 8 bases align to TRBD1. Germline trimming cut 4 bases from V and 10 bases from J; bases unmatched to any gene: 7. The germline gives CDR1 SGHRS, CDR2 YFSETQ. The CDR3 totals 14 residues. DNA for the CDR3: TGCGCCAGCAGCCTGGGACAGGATTGGTCACCCCTCCACTTT. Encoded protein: CASSLGQDWSPLHF.

This CDR3 reads CASSPPTSGPYQETQYF. CDR3 nucleotide sequence: TGCGCCAGCAGCCCTCCGACTAGCGGGCCTTACCAAGAGACCCAGTACTTC. The chain links TRBV5-1 to TRBJ2-5, with TRBD2 identical over 10 bases. Losses at the gene ends were 4 bases for V and 0 bases for J; bases not matched to a gene: 9. Germline V gene data show CDR1 as SGHRS and CDR2 as YFSETQ. The CDR3 has 17 residues.

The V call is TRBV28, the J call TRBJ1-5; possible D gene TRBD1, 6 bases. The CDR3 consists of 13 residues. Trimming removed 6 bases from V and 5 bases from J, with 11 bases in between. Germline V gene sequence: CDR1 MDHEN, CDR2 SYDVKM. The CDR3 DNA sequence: TGTGCCAGCAGACAGAACAGGGATCAGCCCCAGCATTTT. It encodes CASRQNRDQPQHF.

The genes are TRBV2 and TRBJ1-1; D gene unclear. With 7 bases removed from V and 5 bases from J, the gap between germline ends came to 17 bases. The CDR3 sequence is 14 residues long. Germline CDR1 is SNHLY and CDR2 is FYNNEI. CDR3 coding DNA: TGTGCCAGCAACGAAAGACGGGGTGGGACTGAAGCTTTCTTT. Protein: CASNERRGGTEAFF.

The CDR3 nucleotides read TGTGCCAGCAGCTTAATGGCGGGGGCGGTCGAGCAGTACTTC. Translated: CASSLMAGAVEQYF. V and J are TRBV7-9 and TRBJ2-7, with D perhaps matching TRBD2 (7 bases). V was cut by 2 bases and J by 6 bases, with 14 bases left in between. The length of the CDR3 is 14 residues. In germline, CDR1 is SEHNR, CDR2 FQNEAQ (reference sequence).

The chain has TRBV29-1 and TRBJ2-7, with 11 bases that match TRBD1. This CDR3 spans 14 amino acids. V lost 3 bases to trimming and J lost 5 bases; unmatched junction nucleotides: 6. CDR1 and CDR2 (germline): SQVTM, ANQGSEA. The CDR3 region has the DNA TGCAGCGTTGATGTATCGGGACAGGGGGACGAGCAGTACTTC. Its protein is CSVDVSGQGDEQYF.

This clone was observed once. DNA for the CDR3: TGTGCCAGCAGTTTCCAACCCGGGGACAGGGCCACCTACGAGCAGTACTTC. Translation: CASSFQPGDRATYEQYF. The chain combines TRBV27 with TRBJ2-7; 9 nucleotides line up with TRBD1. The V and J ends lost 3 bases and 2 bases, in that order; junction bases with no gene match: 11. The CDR3 consists of 17 residues. CDR1 is MNHEY and CDR2 is SMNVEV in the germline V gene (reference sequence).